What follows describes a single TCR beta chain. The CDR3 length is 14 residues. Germline V CDR1 and CDR2: SGHNT, YYREEE (reference sequence). V lost 0 bases and J lost 5; bases outside the gene matches: 4. The data were taken from a study of cytomegalovirus exposure and HLA in healthy donors. About the study: HLA-typed donors were the source of around 87 million unique TCRs, which an early data release held.

Use of 60 Vbeta and 13 Jbeta primers characterized the PCR. The data were produced by immunoSEQ multiplex PCR, yet TCRdb's version contains in-frame clones alone and is incomplete. The sample contains approximately 100,000 clones, under 80% of which appear only once. The sequence was collected from a male donor in good health and CMV-seronegative. The chain is built from TRBV5-4 and TRBJ2-5; 7 nucleotides agree with TRBD1. The material sequenced was PBMCs. The CDR3 spells CASSLGQGRETQYF. The CDR3 DNA sequence: TGTGCCAGCAGCTTGGGACAGGGTCGTGAGACCCAGTACTTC.